These T cell receptor beta chains were read from a single sample in a study of spatial heterogeneity in lung cancer. Using its own MiXCR run on the 5' RACE reads, TCRdb lists one record per CDR3 protein. Altogether around 60,000 distinct CDR3 sequences are present, approximately 8.9% being singletons, with the ten largest covering about 15%. This specimen was PBMCs, taken at surgery. These receptors were taken from a female donor with early-stage non-small cell lung cancer. The CDR3 runs from the conserved cysteine through the conserved F or W. D genes are given only for firm matches. Only part of the rows carry a size: once, few, many, or a class if the clone is expanded.

v_gene	d_gene	j_gene	abundance	CDR3nt	CDR3aa
TRBV7-2	TRBD2	TRBJ2-5	-	TGTGCCAGCAGCCTTAGAAGCGGGAGAGGGGAGACCCAGTACTTC	CASSLRSGRGETQYF
TRBV20-1	-	TRBJ2-6	few	TGCAGTGCTAGACAACTCGGGACCGCCAGCTCTGGGGCCAACGTCCTGACTTTC	CSARQLGTASSGANVLTF
TRBV5-1	-	TRBJ1-5	many	TGCGCCAGCAGCTGGGACATTGATCAGCCCCAGCATTTT	CASSWDIDQPQHF
TRBV25-1	TRBD1	TRBJ1-6	many	TGTGCCAGCACCTGGGGTACAGGGGGCCTTTCACCCCTCCACTTT	CASTWGTGGLSPLHF
TRBV27	-	TRBJ1-2	few	TGTGCCAGCAGTTCCAGGGGAGTTGGCTACACCTTC	CASSSRGVGYTF
TRBV7-8	TRBD1	TRBJ1-6	few	TGTGCCAGCAGTAGATTAGGGGGCGACTCCTATAATTCACCCCTCCACTTT	CASSRLGGDSYNSPLHF
TRBV19	TRBD1	TRBJ1-1	many	TGTGCCAGTAGTAGACAGGGGGCCACTGAAGCTTTCTTT	CASSRQGATEAFF
TRBV29-1	-	TRBJ2-6	many	TGCAGCGCCTCCGGGAGCTCTGGGGCCAACGTCCTGACTTTC	CSASGSSGANVLTF
TRBV5-5	-	TRBJ2-5	-	TGTGCCAGCACCCCCCAGGCGTCGACACAAGAGACCCAGTACTTC	CASTPQASTQETQYF
TRBV19	TRBD1	TRBJ1-2	-	TGTGCCAGTAGTCCCGGGACAGGGAATTTCTATGGCTACACCTTC	CASSPGTGNFYGYTF
TRBV5-1	-	TRBJ1-6	few	TGCGCCAGCAGCTTGGTTACAGCTAATTCACCCCTCCACTTT	CASSLVTANSPLHF
TRBV2	-	TRBJ1-6	-	TGTGCCAGCAGTGAGCCTAGGGGGGGACATAATTCACCCCTCCACTTT	CASSEPRGGHNSPLHF
TRBV20-1	TRBD1	TRBJ1-5	-	TGCAGTGCTCGACAGGGTCTTAGCAATCAGCCCCAGCATTTT	CSARQGLSNQPQHF
TRBV24-1	-	TRBJ2-1	many	TGTGCCACCAGTGACACGACAGGAAAGTATGAGCAGTTCTTC	CATSDTTGKYEQFF
TRBV2	-	TRBJ1-4	many	TGTGCCAGCAACAGGGTAGATGAAAAACTGTTTTTT	CASNRVDEKLFF
TRBV7-6	TRBD2	TRBJ2-3	many	TGTGCCAGCAGCTCTTTAGCGGGGGACTTCACAGATACGCAGTATTTT	CASSSLAGDFTDTQYF